These T cell receptor beta chains were read from a single sample in a study of identical twins. TCRdb itself ran the 5' RACE reads through MiXCR, one entry per CDR3 protein. Of 460,000 or so distinct CDR3 sequences in the sample, about 14% were seen once. These records were also assigned to another study, of yellow fever vaccine responses in identical twins.

Source material: CD4+ T cells sorted from blood. The receptors derive from a woman under 30 in good health. Both conserved end residues are part of each CDR3. Each record gives: CDR3 protein, CDR3 DNA, V gene, D gene, clone size, J gene. D genes are given only for firm matches. A clone size is listed for some rows: how often the clone was seen (once, few, many), or a class if it is expanded.

CSANGREYQPQHF | TGCAGTGCAAATGGACGGGAGTATCAGCCCCAGCATTTT | TRBV20-1 | NA | few | TRBJ1-5
CSARTPKSADTQYF | TGCAGTGCTAGGACTCCCAAAAGCGCAGATACGCAGTATTTT | TRBV20-1 | NA | few | TRBJ2-3
CASSPGTAYNEQFF | TGTGCCAGCAGCCCCGGGACTGCCTACAATGAGCAGTTCTTC | TRBV7-3 | NA | NA | TRBJ2-1
CASSRGDYNEQFF | TGCGCCAGCAGCAGGGGGGACTACAATGAGCAGTTCTTC | TRBV5-1 | NA | NA | TRBJ2-1
CASTRSGDTQYF | TGTGCCAGCACACGGAGCGGCGATACGCAGTATTTT | TRBV6-5 | NA | NA | TRBJ2-3
CASSLSLGTGSSYEQYF | TGTGCCAGCAGTTTAAGCCTCGGGACAGGGAGCTCCTACGAGCAGTACTTC | TRBV12-3/TRBV12-4 | TRBD1 | once | TRBJ2-7
CASTTASGIEFF | TGTGCCAGCACTACGGCTAGCGGGATTGAGTTCTTC | TRBV7-9 | TRBD2 | few | TRBJ2-1
CASSLRTGGNEQFF | TGCGCCAGCAGCTTGCGGACAGGGGGCAACGAGCAGTTCTTC | TRBV5-1 | TRBD1 | many | TRBJ2-1
CASSSWGEDTQYF | TGTGCCAGCAGTTCTTGGGGGGAGGATACGCAGTATTTT | TRBV28 | NA | NA | TRBJ2-3
CASSQEGGYSNQPQHF | TGTGCCAGCAGCCAAGAGGGGGGTTATAGCAATCAGCCCCAGCATTTT | TRBV3-1 | NA | NA | TRBJ1-5
CASRSSGAGELFF | TGTGCCAGCAGATCCTCGGGGGCCGGGGAGCTGTTTTTT | TRBV6-5 | NA | few | TRBJ2-2
CASTLGQGSYNEQFF | TGTGCCAGCACACTCGGACAGGGGTCCTACAATGAGCAGTTCTTC | TRBV7-2 | TRBD1 | few | TRBJ2-1
CSEASGSDTQYF | TGCAGCGAGGCTAGCGGGAGCGATACGCAGTATTTT | TRBV29-1 | TRBD2 | NA | TRBJ2-3
CASSKNIGMNTEAFF | TGTGCCAGCAGCAAAAATATAGGGATGAACACTGAAGCTTTCTTT | TRBV12-3/TRBV12-4 | NA | NA | TRBJ1-1
CSALTLVSTDTQYF | TGCAGTGCCCTTACCCTAGTGAGCACAGATACGCAGTATTTT | TRBV20-1 | NA | NA | TRBJ2-3
CASSPDRTHSYEQYF | TGTGCCAGCAGCCCCGACAGGACCCACTCCTACGAGCAGTACTTC | TRBV7-6 | NA | NA | TRBJ2-7
CASNDGGAKNIQYF | TGTGCCAGCAATGACGGGGGGGCCAAAAACATTCAGTACTTC | TRBV4-2 | TRBD2 | NA | TRBJ2-4
CASSSAAGPTDTQYF | TGTGCCAGCAGCTCAGCGGCGGGCCCCACAGATACGCAGTATTTT | TRBV7-2 | NA | NA | TRBJ2-3
CSARDTGTYTQYF | TGCAGTGCTAGAGATACAGGGACCTACACGCAGTATTTT | TRBV20-1 | NA | few | TRBJ2-3
CSATGTGGTGELFF | TGCAGTGCTACCGGGACAGGGGGCACCGGGGAGCTGTTTTTT | TRBV20-1 | TRBD1 | few | TRBJ2-2
CASSHRVYGELFF | TGTGCCAGCAGCCACCGGGTTTACGGGGAGCTGTTTTTT | TRBV14 | NA | NA | TRBJ2-2
CASSIRGTREAETQYF | TGTGCCAGTAGTATCCGAGGGACAAGAGAGGCGGAGACCCAGTACTTC | TRBV19 | NA | NA | TRBJ2-5
CASSLGQVYEQYF | TGTGCCAGCAGCTTAGGACAAGTCTACGAGCAGTACTTC | TRBV7-2 | NA | many | TRBJ2-7
CASSGTGSGQYF | TGTGCCAGCAGTGGGACAGGGTCGGGGCAGTACTTC | TRBV25-1 | TRBD1 | few | TRBJ2-7
CASSLEGLAGEVSKNIQYF | TGTGCCAGCAGCTTAGAGGGACTAGCGGGAGAGGTTTCGAAAAACATTCAGTACTTC | TRBV7-6 | TRBD2 | many | TRBJ2-4